This T cell receptor (beta chain) emerged from a study of blood T cell repertoires in COVID-19 (dated by TCRdb to 2018 to 2021). At the level of the whole study: Samples from collaborators originated in the United States, Italy and Spain and spanned both the acute and convalescent phases of COVID-19. Sample metadata almost always included a de-identified subject ID, COVID-19 status, age in years and sex. The material from the prospective study consisted of cDNA or gDNA derived from T cells, B-cell-depleted T cells, or PBMCs. Samples were obtained from the ongoing ImmuneRACE study (first 160 participants) and from 950 to 1,500 subjects provided by 6 global collaborators. The repertoires were released in a freely available public database meant as a resource for research on the immune response to SARS-CoV-2. Deeply sampled blood TCRbeta repertoires from subjects exposed to, actively infected with, or recovered from COVID-19 were included in the dataset. Where available, HLA class I and class II types were taken from metadata supplied by the sample provider and were not determined by assay-based typing.

The CDR3 contains 14 residues, cysteine and phenylalanine counted. The only DNA kept is the CDR3, 42 bases in frame from the first base. At one collaborating source in Seattle, patients were enrolled during active infection and were followed longitudinally through the course of disease. Whole blood was collected in K2EDTA tubes by collaborating institutions according to the institutions' own protocols. For TCRbeta analysis, collaborators shipped samples as frozen whole blood, isolated PBMCs, or DNA extracted from either of those sample types. On this clone: It has no known antigen specificity. Base-call qualities are not available, and no considerably larger clone is one nucleotide away.

The immunoSEQ Assay, a bias-controlled multiplex PCR, was used to amplify TCRbeta CDR3 regions from genomic DNA. Processing in the source paper ran as follows. The number of nucleated cells in each sample was estimated by amplification of reference gene primers within the assay. To quantify the absolute abundance of each unique TCRbeta CDR3 rearrangement, sequence reads were collapsed and filtered. For each sample, productive Simpson clonality was calculated as the square root of Simpson's diversity index across productive rearrangements. In TCRdb, the immuneACCESS table is reduced to in-frame sequences with V and J assigned. These tables do not hold every clone; where another copy was compared, an unresolved V gene accounts for under half, and the others remain unexplained. For V, J and clone size, that table is used; D and trimming come from the DNA. Within this sample are under 250,000 clones, with 70% to 90% of them counted one time only. Approximately 10% of the sample comes from the top ten.

Broader findings and caveats from the paper: How much clinical and demographic metadata was included differed by source and by participant, and the metadata was provided uncurated.

The chain links TRBV21-1 with TRBJ2-7; the table's D call of TRBD1 was not tested on the DNA. TRBV21-1 has pseudogene status. The sequence came from a man aged 50 to 59 with COVID-19, enrolled during active disease. The specimen was peripheral blood. The nucleotide sequence is TGTGCCAGCAGCAATCGGAGCAGGGGAGACGAGCAGTACTTC. This encodes CASSNRSRGDEQYF.